This paragraph reports one T cell receptor (beta chain). CDR3 size: 16 residues. V was pared by 1 base and J by 0 bases, with 12 bases between. Germline CDR1 and CDR2: DFQATT and SNEGSKA (reference sequence). The data derive from a study of blood T cells in healthy people across ages. Using a J-beta primer mix together with a sample-barcoded 5' primer, a second PCR was run for roughly 7 to 11 cycles. TCRdb analysed the 5' RACE reads with MiXCR anew, one entry per CDR3 protein. The sample lists about 720,000 distinct CDR3 sequences, about 20% seen once, with 20% to 25% in the top ten. The gene calls are TRBV20-1 and TRBJ2-2; D is unclear. Sequencing was performed on blood. This TCR came from a man in his sixties or seventies in good health. As DNA, the CDR3 is TGCAGTGCTAGAGTGGTGGGCACCGCGAACACCGGGGAGCTGTTTTTT. Translation: CSARVVGTANTGELFF.